This paragraph reports one T cell receptor (beta chain). Assignment of participants to cohorts was predicated upon participant-reported clinical history. Donors in Cohort 3 counted as recovered after two negative PCRs, clearance, or symptom resolution. This entry comes from a study of blood T cell repertoires in COVID-19. Study overall: Acute and convalescent COVID-19 samples came from the United States, Italy and Spain.

This table comes from immunoSEQ multiplex PCR, and its TCRdb copy is limited to in-frame clones, with some not included. This table has 150,000 to 200,000 clones, over 75% appearing once. The CDR3 consists of 16 residues. Germline loops: CDR1 LNHDA, CDR2 SQIVND (reference sequence). The V gene lost 5 bases and the J gene lost 1 base, with 14 bases spanning the gap. Sequenced: PBMCs or T cells enriched from blood (not recorded which). This clonotype was obtained from a man between 50 and 59 years old who had recovered from COVID-19. This chain uses TRBV19 with TRBJ2-2; possible D gene TRBD2, 6 bases. The CDR3 protein is CASSPRAAGNTGELFF. DNA of the CDR3: TGTGCCAGTAGTCCAAGGGCAGCGGGGAACACCGGGGAGCTGTTTTTT.